This T cell receptor (beta chain) came from a study of T cell responses to AZD1222 COVID-19 vaccine. Points from the study as a whole: Mostly white British, mostly female donors; authors suggested clonal diversity may be underestimated. Following two doses of AZD1222, Spike-specific TCR breadth and depth rose. No repertoire was sampled before or during the peak T cell response, only after it.

The table came from immunoSEQ multiplex PCR; TCRdb's copy has only in-frame clones and leaves some out. The sample includes 80,000 to 90,000 clones, about nine tenths of them seen just once. CDR3 size: 14 residues. Germline-derived CDR1 and CDR2 are SGHTA and FQGNSA. Trimming shortened V by 1 base and J by 5 bases, and 12 bases separated the two germline ends. A note on this clone: The antigen remains unidentified.

The sequence was obtained from an adult who received the AZD1222 COVID-19 vaccine. This chain links TRBV7-2 with TRBJ2-7; D perhaps matches TRBD2 (6 bases). The material sequenced was peripheral blood, taken 28 days after the second AZD1222 dose. The CDR3: CASSLGVAVNEQYF. The CDR3 coding sequence is TGTGCCAGCAGCTTAGGTGTAGCGGTCAACGAGCAGTACTTC.